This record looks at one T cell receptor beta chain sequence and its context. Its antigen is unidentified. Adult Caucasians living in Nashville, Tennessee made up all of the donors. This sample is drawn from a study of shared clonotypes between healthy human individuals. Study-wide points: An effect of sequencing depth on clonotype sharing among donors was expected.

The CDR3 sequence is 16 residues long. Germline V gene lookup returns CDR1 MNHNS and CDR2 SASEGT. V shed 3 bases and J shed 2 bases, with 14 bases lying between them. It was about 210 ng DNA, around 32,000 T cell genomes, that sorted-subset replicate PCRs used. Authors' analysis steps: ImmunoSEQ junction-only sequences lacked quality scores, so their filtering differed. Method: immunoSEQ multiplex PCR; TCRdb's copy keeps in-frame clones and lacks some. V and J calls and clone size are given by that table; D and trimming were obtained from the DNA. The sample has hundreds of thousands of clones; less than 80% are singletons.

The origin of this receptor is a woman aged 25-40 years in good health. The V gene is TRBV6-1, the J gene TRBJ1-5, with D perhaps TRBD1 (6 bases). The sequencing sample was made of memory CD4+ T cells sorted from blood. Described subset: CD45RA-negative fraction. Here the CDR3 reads CASSDQGTAGNQPQHF. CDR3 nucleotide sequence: TGTGCCAGCAGTGACCAGGGGACGGCGGGCAATCAGCCCCAGCATTTT.